A selection of T cell receptor beta chains follows, all from one sample in a study of metastatic and nonmetastatic thyroid tumors. Through MiXCR, TCRdb re-clonotyped the PCR reads. The repertoire holds about 59,000 clones, with less than 30% as singletons. The specimen was blood. These receptor sequences come from a female donor with papillary thyroid cancer or a benign thyroid nodule (not recorded which). Some clones in this sample may be carry-over from other donors' samples. Both conserved end residues are part of each CDR3. A D gene is named only where the DNA matches it firmly. Part of the rows lack a size; the others show once, few, many or a class for expanded clones.

V: TRBV12-3/TRBV12-4; size: NA; D: NA; J: TRBJ1-5; CDR3: CASSLGSYQPQHF; DNA: TGTGCCAGCAGTTTAGGCAGTTACCAGCCCCAGCATTTT
V: TRBV28; size: few; D: TRBD1; J: TRBJ1-2; CDR3: CASSGGDRGGGYTF; DNA: TGTGCCAGCAGTGGGGGCGACAGGGGTGGAGGCTACACCTTC
V: TRBV6-1; size: few; D: NA; J: TRBJ2-7; CDR3: CASTPSHPAGRYEQYF; DNA: TGTGCCAGCACCCCCAGTCACCCCGCAGGGAGGTACGAGCAGTACTTC
V: TRBV6-1; size: NA; D: NA; J: TRBJ1-1; CDR3: CASSARGTNTEAFF; DNA: TGTGCCAGCAGTGCTAGGGGGACGAACACTGAAGCTTTCTTT
V: TRBV11-2; size: NA; D: NA; J: TRBJ1-1; CDR3: CASSLSMNTEAFF; DNA: TGTGCCAGCAGCTTAAGCATGAACACTGAAGCTTTCTTT
V: TRBV30; size: NA; D: NA; J: TRBJ2-7; CDR3: CAWGRSYEQYF; DNA: TGTGCCTGGGGGAGGTCGTACGAGCAGTACTTC
V: TRBV20-1; size: many; D: NA; J: TRBJ2-2; CDR3: CSAGMGLQGNTGELFF; DNA: TGCAGTGCTGGGATGGGACTACAGGGGAACACCGGGGAGCTGTTTTTT
V: TRBV19; size: NA; D: NA; J: TRBJ1-1; CDR3: CASRSRQVYGPHTEAFF; DNA: TGTGCCAGTAGATCGCGGCAGGTATACGGTCCCCACACTGAAGCTTTCTTT
V: TRBV27; size: few; D: TRBD1; J: TRBJ1-6; CDR3: CASSLSGQENSPLHF; DNA: TGTGCCAGCAGTTTGTCCGGACAGGAGAATTCACCCCTCCACTTT
V: TRBV19; size: few; D: TRBD1; J: TRBJ1-2; CDR3: CATDRGWMSGGYTF; DNA: TGTGCCACCGACAGGGGGTGGATGTCTGGAGGCTACACCTTC
V: TRBV11-2; size: many; D: NA; J: TRBJ1-2; CDR3: CASSPNRAGGYTF; DNA: TGTGCCAGCAGCCCAAATCGGGCCGGTGGCTACACCTTC
V: TRBV6-2/TRBV6-3; size: NA; D: NA; J: TRBJ1-1; CDR3: CASSYSGRNTEAFF; DNA: TGTGCCAGCAGTTACTCGGGGCGGAACACTGAAGCTTTCTTT
V: TRBV10-1; size: many; D: NA; J: TRBJ2-1; CDR3: CASSSGQFSYNEQFF; DNA: TGCGCCAGCAGTTCTGGCCAATTCTCCTACAATGAGCAGTTCTTC
V: TRBV2; size: few; D: NA; J: TRBJ1-2; CDR3: CASKFEGALNYGYTF; DNA: TGTGCCAGCAAGTTTGAGGGTGCCCTGAACTATGGCTACACCTTC
V: TRBV9; size: NA; D: NA; J: TRBJ2-3; CDR3: CASSVAVGAGVDTQYF; DNA: TGTGCCAGCAGCGTAGCTGTAGGCGCAGGTGTAGATACGCAGTATTTT
V: TRBV2; size: NA; D: NA; J: TRBJ1-2; CDR3: CASRNITRSSYGYTF; DNA: TGTGCCAGCAGGAACATTACCCGGTCAAGCTATGGCTACACCTTC
V: TRBV19; size: NA; D: NA; J: TRBJ1-1; CDR3: CATKPGGRATEAFF; DNA: TGTGCCACCAAACCGGGAGGGAGGGCCACTGAAGCTTTCTTT
V: TRBV27; size: NA; D: NA; J: TRBJ1-2; CDR3: CASSSGTAGWGYTF; DNA: TGTGCCAGCAGTTCCGGGACGGCGGGGTGGGGCTACACCTTC
V: TRBV6-4; size: medium-sized; D: NA; J: TRBJ2-7; CDR3: CASSDVQTAYEQYF; DNA: TGTGCCAGCAGTGACGTACAGACCGCCTACGAGCAGTACTTC
V: TRBV27; size: many; D: NA; J: TRBJ2-4; CDR3: CASSRNTVAKNIQYF; DNA: TGTGCCAGCAGTAGAAACACCGTAGCCAAAAACATTCAGTACTTC
V: TRBV29-1; size: many; D: NA; J: TRBJ1-1; CDR3: CSVENSGSDEAFF; DNA: TGCAGCGTTGAAAACTCGGGGAGTGATGAAGCTTTCTTT
V: TRBV7-2; size: NA; D: TRBD2; J: TRBJ2-5; CDR3: CASSLVASGWETQYF; DNA: TGTGCCAGCAGCTTAGTGGCTAGCGGGTGGGAGACCCAGTACTTC
V: TRBV7-2; size: NA; D: TRBD2; J: TRBJ2-1; CDR3: CASSLAVRGGPYNEQFF; DNA: TGTGCCAGCAGCTTAGCGGTGCGCGGGGGTCCATACAATGAGCAGTTCTTC
V: TRBV11-2; size: NA; D: TRBD1; J: TRBJ2-6; CDR3: CAIIFPDRAQGANVLTF; DNA: TGTGCCATCATCTTTCCCGACAGGGCTCAGGGGGCCAACGTCCTGACTTTC
V: TRBV12-3/TRBV12-4; size: NA; D: NA; J: TRBJ2-5; CDR3: CASGRGSLAETQYF; DNA: TGTGCCAGCGGTAGGGGGAGCCTTGCGGAGACCCAGTACTTC
V: TRBV4-3; size: NA; D: TRBD1; J: TRBJ1-2; CDR3: CASSQAWTGGDGYTF; DNA: TGCGCCAGCAGCCAAGCCTGGACAGGGGGAGATGGCTACACCTTC
V: TRBV24-1; size: few; D: NA; J: TRBJ1-2; CDR3: CATSDTRGRDTF; DNA: TGTGCCACCAGTGACACCAGGGGACGCGACACCTTC
V: TRBV7-2; size: medium-sized; D: NA; J: TRBJ2-1; CDR3: CASRKGWYNEQFF; DNA: TGTGCCAGCCGGAAGGGATGGTACAATGAGCAGTTCTTC
V: TRBV6-2/TRBV6-3; size: few; D: TRBD1; J: TRBJ1-6; CDR3: CASGTVSGYSPLHF; DNA: TGTGCCAGCGGGACAGTCTCCGGGTATTCACCCCTCCACTTT